This TCR beta chain is drawn from a study of T cell responses to AZD1222 COVID-19 vaccine. The study's findings and limits: Nearly half of spike-specific TCRs reportedly go after variant regions that carry no mutations. It should be noted that donors were predominantly white British and more often female, and clonal diversity was possibly underestimated. Vaccine-related CD4 TCRs covered spike, predominating at 160-218 and 743-854.

On this clone: Its cognate antigen is unknown.

Repertoires were generated with immunoSEQ multiplex PCR, while TCRdb's copy carries only in-frame clones and drops some. The table includes roughly 160,000 clones, about 90% detected once. The CDR3 consists of 15 residues. CDR1 and CDR2 from the germline V gene are SEHNR and FQNEAQ (reference sequence). V lost 7 bases to trimming and J lost 6 bases, with 22 bases between them. The receptor's source is an adult in good health. This sequence joins TRBV7-9 and TRBJ2-7; D gene ambiguous. The starting material was peripheral blood, obtained on day 0 of MenACWY control vaccination. The CDR3 DNA reads as TGTGCCAGCACCCATGAAGTCCAAGACCAAGGCGAGCAGTACTTC. Residues: CASTHEVQDQGEQYF.